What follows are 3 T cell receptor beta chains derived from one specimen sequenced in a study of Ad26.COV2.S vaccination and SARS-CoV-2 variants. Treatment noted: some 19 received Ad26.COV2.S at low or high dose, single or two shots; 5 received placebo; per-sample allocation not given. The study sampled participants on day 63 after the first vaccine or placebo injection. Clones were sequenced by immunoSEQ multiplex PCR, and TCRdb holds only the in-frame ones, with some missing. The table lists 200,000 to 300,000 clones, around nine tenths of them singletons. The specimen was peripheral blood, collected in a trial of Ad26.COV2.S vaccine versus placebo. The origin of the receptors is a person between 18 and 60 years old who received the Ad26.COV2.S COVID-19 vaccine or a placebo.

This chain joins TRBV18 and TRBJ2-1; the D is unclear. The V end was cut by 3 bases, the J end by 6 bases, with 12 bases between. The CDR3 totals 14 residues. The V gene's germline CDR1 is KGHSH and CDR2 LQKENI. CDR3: CASSPQTDANEQFF. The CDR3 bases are TGTGCCAGCTCACCGCAAACGGACGCCAATGAGCAGTTCTTC.

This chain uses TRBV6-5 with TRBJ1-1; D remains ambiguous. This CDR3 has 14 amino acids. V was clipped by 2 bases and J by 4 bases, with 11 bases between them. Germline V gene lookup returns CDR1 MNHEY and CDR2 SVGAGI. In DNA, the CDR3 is TGTGCCAGCAGTTACGTCTATAGGAGCACTGAAGCTTTCTTT. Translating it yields CASSYVYRSTEAFF.

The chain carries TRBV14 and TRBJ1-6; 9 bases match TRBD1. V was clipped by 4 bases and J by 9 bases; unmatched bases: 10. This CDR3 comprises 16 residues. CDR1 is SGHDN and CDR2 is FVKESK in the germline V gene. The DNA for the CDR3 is TGTGCCAGCAGCCCTAGGACAGGGGTGGCCCTTTCACCCCTCCACTTT. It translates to CASSPRTGVALSPLHF. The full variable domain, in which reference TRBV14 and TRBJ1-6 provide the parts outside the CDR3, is EAGVTQFPSHSVIEKGQTVTLRCDPISGHDNLYWYRRVMGKEIKFLLHFVKESKQDESGMPNNRFLAERTGGTYSTLKVQPAELEDSGVYFCASSPRTGVALSPLHFGNGTRLTVT.